This entry lists 27 T cell receptor beta chains sequenced from one sample in a study of cytomegalovirus exposure and HLA in healthy donors. The study ran its PCR with 60 Vbeta and 13 Jbeta primers. Sequencing used immunoSEQ multiplex PCR; TCRdb keeps in-frame clones, though not all of them. Of some 170,000 clones in the sample, roughly 80% were seen once. The specimen sequenced was PBMCs. The origin of the receptors is a woman between 18 and 29 years old in good health and CMV-seropositive.

The chain is built from TRBV4-1 and TRBJ2-7, with 8 bases matching TRBD1. This CDR3 has 16 amino acids. The germline V gene has CDR1 MGHRA and CDR2 YSYEKL. V trimming: 3 bases; J trimming: 1 base; junction bases outside the gene matches: 8. The CDR3 loop is CASSHDRDRQSYEQYF. CDR3 in DNA: TGCGCCAGCAGCCATGACCGGGACAGGCAATCCTACGAGCAGTACTTC.

The chain joins TRBV6-1 to TRBJ2-3, with 8 bases fitting TRBD1. Germline V gene lookup returns CDR1 MNHNS and CDR2 SASEGT. Germline trimming cut 5 bases from V and 3 bases from J; bases unmatched to any gene: 7. The CDR3 covers 15 residues. DNA for the CDR3: TGTGCCAGCAGTTCGTTCGGACAGGGAACAGATACGCAGTATTTT. As protein: CASSSFGQGTDTQYF.

J is TRBJ1-1 and V is TRBV25-1; 10 bases align to TRBD1. Per germline, CDR1 MGHDK and CDR2 SYGVNS. The CDR3 contains 15 residues. J lost 8 bases, V lost 1 base, and 7 bases had no gene match. The CDR3 sequence: CASSELGTGDQEAFF. Here the CDR3 DNA reads TGTGCCAGCAGTGAATTGGGGACAGGGGACCAAGAAGCTTTCTTT.

The rearrangement links TRBV7-9 to TRBJ1-5; perhaps TRBD1 as D (6 bases). The V end lost 4 bases, the J end lost 0 bases, and 13 bases lay between the germline ends. Germline lookup yields CDR1 SEHNR and CDR2 FQNEAQ (reference sequence). The CDR3 is 16 amino acids. The CDR3 DNA reads TGTGCCAGCAGCTCAAACAGGGCACATAGCAATCAGCCCCAGCATTTT. Protein sequence: CASSSNRAHSNQPQHF.

CDR3 amino acids: CASAAGRNELLETQYF. The CDR3 DNA reads TGTGCTAGTGCTGCCGGGAGGAACGAATTGCTGGAGACCCAGTACTTC. This rearrangement joins TRBV12-5 to TRBJ2-5, with 7 bases identical to TRBD2. The CDR3 runs to 16 residues. V was clipped by 7 bases and J by 5 bases; unmatched bases: 16. Germline V gene data show CDR1 as LGHNT and CDR2 as FRNRAP.

CDR3: CASSLDSTGVTEAFF. The CDR3, as DNA: TGTGCCAGCAGCTTAGATTCGACAGGGGTCACTGAAGCTTTCTTT. The chain has TRBV11-2 and TRBJ1-1; 8 bases are a match to TRBD1. Germline V gene sequence: CDR1 SGHAT, CDR2 FQNNGV. The CDR3 is 15 residues long. V lost 0 bases to trimming and J lost 4 bases; unmatched junction nucleotides: 4.

The rearrangement uses TRBV4-3 and TRBJ1-1, with D possibly matching TRBD1 (5 bases). Germline V lookup: CDR1 LGHNA, CDR2 YSLEER. V lost 0 bases to trimming and J lost 8 bases, with 13 bases between them. This CDR3 region has 14 residues. CDR3 amino acids: CASSQEFETAEAFF. The DNA for the CDR3 is TGCGCCAGCAGCCAAGAGTTCGAGACAGCCGAAGCTTTCTTT.

V gene TRBV7-8 combines with J gene TRBJ2-5, with 7 positions matching TRBD2. The CDR3 is 14 residues long. Germline V gene sequence: CDR1 SGHVS, CDR2 FQNEAQ. The V and J ends lost 0 bases and 3 bases, in that order; junction bases with no gene match: 1. The CDR3 coding sequence is TGTGCCAGCAGCTTAGCGGGGACTAAAGAGACCCAGTACTTC. This gives the protein CASSLAGTKETQYF.

This clone was found a few times. The rearrangement links TRBV19 to TRBJ2-7; 9 nucleotides match TRBD1. Losses at the gene ends were 1 base for V and 5 bases for J; bases not matched to a gene: 6. Germline CDR1 and CDR2: LNHDA and SQIVND (reference sequence). CDR3 size: 15 residues. The CDR3 DNA sequence: TGTGCCAGTAGTATAGCAGGGACAGGGTGGCACGAGCAGTACTTC. Encoded protein: CASSIAGTGWHEQYF.

The CDR3, as DNA: TGCGCCAGCAGCGGAGGGACGGAGGGCGTCTACAATGAGCAGTTCTTC. It specifies CASSGGTEGVYNEQFF. The rearrangement uses TRBV5-1 and TRBJ2-1; D perhaps matches TRBD2 (6 bases). Germline CDR1 and CDR2: SGHRS and YFSETQ. Between the trimmed V and J ends, which lost 4 bases and 3 bases, there was a span of 17 bases. The CDR3 is 16 residues long.

Note on this clone: One end of the junction varies from germline; a read error may be responsible. The chain joins TRBV7-7 to TRBJ2-5; 10 positions match TRBD1. Germline V gene data show CDR1 as SSHAT and CDR2 as FNYEAQ (reference sequence). The CDR3 is made up of 15 amino acids. CDR3 region: CASSLGGTGEETQYF. The CDR3 nucleotides read TGTGCTAGCAGCTTAGGGGGGACAGGGGAAGAGACCCAGTACTTC. Based on the CDR3 plus reference TRBV7-7 and TRBJ2-5, the full variable domain is GAGVSQSPRYKVTKRGQDVTLRCDPISSHATLYWYQQALGQGPEFLTYFNYEAQPDKSGLPSDRFSAERPEGSISTLTIQRTEQRDSAMYRCASSLGGTGEETQYFGPGTRLLVL.

The V gene is TRBV6-6, the J gene TRBJ1-6; 8 nucleotides agree with TRBD1. The germline V gene encodes CDR1 MNHNY and CDR2 SVGAGI (reference sequence). Germline trimming cut 6 bases from V and 11 bases from J; bases unmatched to any gene: 12. The CDR3 totals 15 residues. The CDR3 protein is CASRGYRGTGPPLHF. In DNA form, the CDR3 reads TGTGCCAGCAGAGGCTACAGGGGGACCGGGCCACCCCTCCACTTT.

The chain recombines TRBV7-8 with TRBJ1-2; D might be TRBD1 (5 bases). CDR1 SGHVS and CDR2 FQNEAQ come from the germline V gene. V lost 1 base, J lost 4 bases, and 16 bases lay in between. The CDR3 covers 16 residues. CDR3 region: CASSLGGPLRGYGYTF. In DNA, the CDR3 is TGTGCCAGCAGCTTAGGGGGTCCGCTAAGGGGCTATGGCTACACCTTC.

The chain recombines TRBV7-9 with TRBJ2-7; the D gene is possibly TRBD2 (6 bases). Looked up from germline, CDR1 is SEHNR and CDR2 is FQNEAQ (reference sequence). The V gene lost 5 bases and the J gene lost 2 bases, with 19 bases spanning the gap. The CDR3 is made up of 16 amino acids. As DNA, the CDR3 is TGTGCCAGCAGCCCGGGAATGGGGGGTTTAACCTACGAGCAGTACTTC. It codes for CASSPGMGGLTYEQYF. Combining the CDR3 with reference TRBV7-9 and TRBJ2-7 gives the whole variable domain DTGVSQNPRHKITKRGQNVTFRCDPISEHNRLYWYRQTLGQGPEFLTYFQNEAQLEKSRLLSDRFSAERPKGSFSTLEIQRTEQGDSAMYLCASSPGMGGLTYEQYFGPGTRLTVT.

The chain is built from TRBV13 and TRBJ2-7; 8 bases line up with TRBD1. V trimming: 3 bases; J trimming: 5 bases; junction bases outside the gene matches: 9. The CDR3 runs 15 residues. Germline V gene sequence: CDR1 PRHDT, CDR2 FYEKMQ (reference sequence). As DNA, the CDR3 is TGTGCCAGCAGCTTCGGCTCTTCAGGGGGCGACGAGCAGTACTTC. Its translation: CASSFGSSGGDEQYF.

This clone came up once. CDR3: CASKAGGAYNEQFF. The DNA for the CDR3 is TGTGCCAGTAAAGCGGGGGGGGCCTACAATGAGCAGTTCTTC. The chain combines TRBV19 with TRBJ2-1; 10 bases align to TRBD2. Germline CDR1 LNHDA, CDR2 SQIVND (reference sequence). The CDR3 loop spans 14 amino acids. Trimming cost V 7 bases and J 2 bases; bases outside gene matches: 2.

V usage is TRBV10-3 and J usage is TRBJ1-2; 7 nucleotides line up with TRBD1. Germline trimming cut 6 bases from V and 8 bases from J; bases unmatched to any gene: 9. The CDR3 has 13 residues. CDR1 and CDR2 (germline): ENHRY, SYGVKD. Written as DNA, the CDR3 is TGTGCCATCAGCGAGAACAGGGGTGAGGGCTACACCTTC. Residues: CAISENRGEGYTF.

This clone was seen a handful of times. V usage is TRBV21-1 and J usage is TRBJ2-7; TRBD1 was called by the table and not checked on the DNA. TRBV21-1 is flagged as a pseudogene. The CDR3 has 17 amino acids. CDR3 in amino acids: CASSKDRGDRVFGEQYF. Written as DNA, the CDR3 is TGTGCCAGCAGCAAAGACCGAGGGGACAGGGTTTTTGGTGAGCAGTACTTC.

The chain employs TRBV15 and TRBJ2-7; no clear D gene. CDR3 length: 15 amino acids. V shed 5 bases and J shed 3 bases, with 17 bases lying between them. Germline assignment: CDR1 LNHNV and CDR2 YYDKDF (reference sequence). CDR3 residues: CATSPSNAVVYEQYF. The DNA for the CDR3 is TGTGCCACCAGCCCCAGTAACGCCGTCGTCTACGAGCAGTACTTC.

The chain uses TRBV6-1 and TRBJ2-5, with D tentatively TRBD1 (6 bases). Trimming stripped 2 bases from V and 2 bases from J, with 15 bases between. Germline values: CDR1 MNHNS, CDR2 SASEGT. CDR3 length: 16 residues. CDR3 DNA sequence: TGTGCCAGCAGTGAACTTGGCAGGGGACAACAAGAGACCCAGTACTTC. Encoded protein: CASSELGRGQQETQYF.

The V gene is TRBV2, the J gene TRBJ1-6; 7 bases fit TRBD1. J was trimmed by 0 bases and V by 9 bases; bases with no gene match: 8. CDR3 length: 16 residues. Per germline, CDR1 SNHLY and CDR2 FYNNEI. In DNA form, the CDR3 reads TGTGCCAGTACTCCAGGGGGAAGCTCCTATAATTCACCCCTCCACTTT. The encoded protein is CASTPGGSSYNSPLHF.

The V and J genes are TRBV7-6 and TRBJ1-3, with a tentative D call TRBD1 (6 bases). Germline CDR1 SGHVS, CDR2 FNYEAQ. Trimming left V 1 base short and J 0 bases short, with 10 bases between. The CDR3 covers 16 residues. CDR3 bases: TGTGCCAGCAGCTTAGAAAGGGGGTTCTCTGGAAACACCATATATTTT. This encodes CASSLERGFSGNTIYF.

This clone was found a few times. The chain has TRBV25-1 and TRBJ2-3, with TRBD1 identical over 10 bases. With 4 bases clipped from V and 3 bases from J, the junction kept 10 bases outside the gene matches. Per germline, CDR1 MGHDK and CDR2 SYGVNS. The CDR3 spans 17 residues. The CDR3 loop reads CASSGRPTGQGTDTQYF. The CDR3 region has the DNA TGTGCCAGCAGTGGCCGACCCACGGGACAGGGGACAGATACGCAGTATTTT.

The chain combines TRBV4-2 with TRBJ2-5; 12 bases are shared with TRBD2. The germline CDR1 and CDR2 sequences are LGHNA and YNFKEQ. J lost 3 bases, V lost 4 bases, and 9 bases had no gene match. The CDR3 is 17 amino acids. CDR3: CASSPRGSSGGEETQYF. For the CDR3, the DNA is TGTGCCAGCAGCCCCCGGGGCTCTAGCGGGGGGGAAGAGACCCAGTACTTC.

The chain recombines TRBV5-4 with TRBJ2-1; 7 nucleotides match TRBD1. Germline values: CDR1 SGHNT, CDR2 YYREEE (reference sequence). After removal of 4 bases from V and 8 bases from J, the junction contained 6 bases not matched to a gene. The CDR3 spans 13 residues. The CDR3 coding sequence is TGTGCCAGCAGCCACGACAGGGCATATGAGCAGTTCTTC. The encoded protein is CASSHDRAYEQFF.

This rearrangement joins TRBV7-8 to TRBJ2-2, with TRBD1 identical over 8 bases. V was pared by 2 bases and J by 1 base, with 6 bases of the junction left unmatched. Germline loops: CDR1 SGHVS, CDR2 FQNEAQ. The CDR3 sequence is 17 residues long. The CDR3 nucleotides read TGTGCCAGCAGCTTATGGGGACAGGTGAAGAACACCGGGGAGCTGTTTTTT. This codes for CASSLWGQVKNTGELFF.

The V call is TRBV25-1, the J call TRBJ1-6, with D perhaps TRBD1 (6 bases). The V gene lost 5 bases and the J gene lost 2 bases, with 13 bases spanning the gap. Germline loops: CDR1 MGHDK, CDR2 SYGVNS. CDR3 size: 16 residues. The CDR3 nucleotides read TGTGCCAGCAGTCAACAGGGATCCGCCTATAATTCACCCCTCCACTTT. It yields the protein CASSQQGSAYNSPLHF.